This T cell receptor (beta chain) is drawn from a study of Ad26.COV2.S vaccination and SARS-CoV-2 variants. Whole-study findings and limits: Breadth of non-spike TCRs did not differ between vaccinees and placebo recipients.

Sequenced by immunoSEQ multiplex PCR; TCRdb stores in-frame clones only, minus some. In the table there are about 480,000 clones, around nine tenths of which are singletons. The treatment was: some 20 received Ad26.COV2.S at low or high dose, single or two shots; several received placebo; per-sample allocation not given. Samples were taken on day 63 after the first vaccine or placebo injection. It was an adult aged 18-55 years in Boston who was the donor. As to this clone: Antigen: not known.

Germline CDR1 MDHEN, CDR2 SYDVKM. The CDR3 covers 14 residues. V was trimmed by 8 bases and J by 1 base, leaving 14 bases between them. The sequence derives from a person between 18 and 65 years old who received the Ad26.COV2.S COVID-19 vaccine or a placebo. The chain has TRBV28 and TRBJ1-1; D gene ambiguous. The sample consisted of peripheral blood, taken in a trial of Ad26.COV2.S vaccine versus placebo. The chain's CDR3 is CASGQWVANTEAFF. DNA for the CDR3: TGTGCCAGCGGGCAGTGGGTGGCGAACACTGAAGCTTTCTTT.